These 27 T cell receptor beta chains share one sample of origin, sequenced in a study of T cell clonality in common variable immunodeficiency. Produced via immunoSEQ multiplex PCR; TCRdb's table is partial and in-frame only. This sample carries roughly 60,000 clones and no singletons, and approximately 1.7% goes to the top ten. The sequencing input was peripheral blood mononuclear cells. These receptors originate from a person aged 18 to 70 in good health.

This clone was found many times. The covered CDR3 bases are TGCAGTGCTAGTTCGACAGGCTGGGGGAACTATGGC. It translates to CSASSTGWGNYG. The whole CDR3 protein reads CSASSTGWGNYGYTF. The V and J genes are TRBV20-1 and TRBJ1-2, with D possibly TRBD1 on 6 matching bases. The read gets to within 3 residues of the CDR3 end, and the germline J gene fills in the rest. The V gene's germline CDR1 is DFQATT and CDR2 SNEGSKA (reference sequence). V dropped 3 bases and J dropped 2 bases, with 16 bases sitting between them. There are 15 residues in the CDR3.

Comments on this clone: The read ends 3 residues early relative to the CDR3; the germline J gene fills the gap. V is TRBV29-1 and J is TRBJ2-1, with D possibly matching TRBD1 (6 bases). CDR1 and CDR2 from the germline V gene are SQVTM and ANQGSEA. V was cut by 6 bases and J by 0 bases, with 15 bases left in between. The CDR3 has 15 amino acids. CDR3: CSVPKGDSSYNEQFF. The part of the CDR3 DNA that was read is TGCAGCGTCCCGAAGGGGGATAGCTCCTACAATGAG.

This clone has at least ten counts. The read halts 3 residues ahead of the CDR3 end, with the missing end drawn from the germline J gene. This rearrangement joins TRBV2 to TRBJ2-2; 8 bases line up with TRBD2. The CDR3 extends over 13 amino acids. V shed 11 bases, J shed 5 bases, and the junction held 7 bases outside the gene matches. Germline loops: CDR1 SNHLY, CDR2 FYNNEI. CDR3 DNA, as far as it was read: TGTGCCGCCAAGCGGGAGAGGACCGGGGAG. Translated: CAAKRERTGE. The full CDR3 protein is CAAKRERTGELFF.

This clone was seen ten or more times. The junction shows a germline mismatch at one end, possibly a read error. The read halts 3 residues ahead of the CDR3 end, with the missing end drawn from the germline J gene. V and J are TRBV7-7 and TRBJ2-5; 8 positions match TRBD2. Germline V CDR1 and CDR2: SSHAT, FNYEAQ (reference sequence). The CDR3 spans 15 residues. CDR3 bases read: TGTGCTAGCAGCTTTCTAGCGGGCCTACAAGAGACC. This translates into CASSFLAGLQET. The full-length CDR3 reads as CASSFLAGLQETQYF. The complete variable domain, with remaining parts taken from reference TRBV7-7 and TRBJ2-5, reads GAGVSQSPRYKVTKRGQDVTLRCDPISSHATLYWYQQALGQGPEFLTYFNYEAQPDKSGLPSDRFSAERPEGSISTLTIQRTEQRDSAMYRCASSFLAGLQETQYFGPGTRLLVL.

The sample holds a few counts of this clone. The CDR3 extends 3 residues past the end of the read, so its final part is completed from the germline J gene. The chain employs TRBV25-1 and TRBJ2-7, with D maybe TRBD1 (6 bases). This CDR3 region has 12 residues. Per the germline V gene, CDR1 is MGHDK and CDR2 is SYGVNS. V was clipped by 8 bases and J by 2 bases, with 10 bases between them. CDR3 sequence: CASQSGAYEQYF. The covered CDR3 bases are TGTGCCAGCCAATCAGGGGCCTACGAG.

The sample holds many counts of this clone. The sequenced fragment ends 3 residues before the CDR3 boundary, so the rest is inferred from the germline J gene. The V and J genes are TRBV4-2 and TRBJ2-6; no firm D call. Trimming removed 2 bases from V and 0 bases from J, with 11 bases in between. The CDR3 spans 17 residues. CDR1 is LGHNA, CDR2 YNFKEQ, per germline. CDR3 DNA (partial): TGTGCCAGCAGCCAAAGTCAGTCTCACTCTGGGGCCAACGTC. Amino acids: CASSQSQSHSGANV. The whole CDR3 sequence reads CASSQSQSHSGANVLTF.

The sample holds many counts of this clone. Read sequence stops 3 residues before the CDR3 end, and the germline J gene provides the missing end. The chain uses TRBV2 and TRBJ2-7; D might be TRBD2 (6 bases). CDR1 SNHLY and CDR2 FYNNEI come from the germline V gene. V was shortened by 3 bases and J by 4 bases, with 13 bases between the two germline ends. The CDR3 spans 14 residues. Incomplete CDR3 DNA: TGTGCCAGCAGTGACGGGGGAAAATCTTACGAG. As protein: CASSDGGKSYE. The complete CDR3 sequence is CASSDGGKSYEQYF.

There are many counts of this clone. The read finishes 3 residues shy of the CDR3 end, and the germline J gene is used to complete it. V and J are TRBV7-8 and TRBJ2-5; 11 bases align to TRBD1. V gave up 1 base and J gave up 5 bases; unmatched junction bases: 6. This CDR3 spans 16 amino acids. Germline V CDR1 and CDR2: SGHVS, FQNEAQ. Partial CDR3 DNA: TGTGCCAGCAGCTTAGGGACAGGGGGCAATCAGGAGACC. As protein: CASSLGTGGNQET. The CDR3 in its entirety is CASSLGTGGNQETQYF.

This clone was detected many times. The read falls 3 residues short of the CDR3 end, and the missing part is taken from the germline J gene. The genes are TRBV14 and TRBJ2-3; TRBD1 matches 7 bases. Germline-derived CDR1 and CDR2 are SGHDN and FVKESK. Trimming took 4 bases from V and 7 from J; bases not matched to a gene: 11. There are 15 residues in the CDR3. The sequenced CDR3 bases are TGTGCCAGCAGCCGAGACAGGGCTACCTCATATACG. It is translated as CASSRDRATSYT. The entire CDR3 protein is CASSRDRATSYTQYF.

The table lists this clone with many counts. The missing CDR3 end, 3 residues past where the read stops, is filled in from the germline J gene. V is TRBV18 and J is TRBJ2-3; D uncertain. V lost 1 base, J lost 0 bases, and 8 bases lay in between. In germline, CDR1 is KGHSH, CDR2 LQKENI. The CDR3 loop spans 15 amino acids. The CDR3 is CASSPRQVSTDTQYF. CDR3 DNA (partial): TGTGCCAGCTCACCACGTCAGGTTAGCACAGATACG.

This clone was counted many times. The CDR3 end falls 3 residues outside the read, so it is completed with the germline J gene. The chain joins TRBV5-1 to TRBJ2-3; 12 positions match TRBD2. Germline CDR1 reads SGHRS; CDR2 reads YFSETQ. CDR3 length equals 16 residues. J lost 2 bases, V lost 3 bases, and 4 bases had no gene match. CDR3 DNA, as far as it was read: TGCGCCAGCAGCTCCCGGACTAGCGGGAACACAGATACG. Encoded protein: CASSSRTSGNTDT. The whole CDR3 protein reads CASSSRTSGNTDTQYF.

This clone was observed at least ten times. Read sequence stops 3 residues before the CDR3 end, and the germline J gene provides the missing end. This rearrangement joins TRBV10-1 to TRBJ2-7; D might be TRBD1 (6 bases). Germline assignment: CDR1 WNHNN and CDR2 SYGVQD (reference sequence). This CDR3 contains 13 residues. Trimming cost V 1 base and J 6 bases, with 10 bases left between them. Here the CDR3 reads CASSEYRVSEQYF. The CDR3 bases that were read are TGCGCCAGCAGTGAGTACAGGGTCAGCGAG.

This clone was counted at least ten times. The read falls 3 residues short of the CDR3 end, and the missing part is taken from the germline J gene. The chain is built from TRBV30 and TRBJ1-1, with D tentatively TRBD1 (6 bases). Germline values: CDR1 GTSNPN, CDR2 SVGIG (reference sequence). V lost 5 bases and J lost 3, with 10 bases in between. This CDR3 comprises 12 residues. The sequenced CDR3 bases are TGTGCCTGGGGCAGGGGAGACACTGAA. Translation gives CAWGRGDTE. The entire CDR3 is CAWGRGDTEAFF.

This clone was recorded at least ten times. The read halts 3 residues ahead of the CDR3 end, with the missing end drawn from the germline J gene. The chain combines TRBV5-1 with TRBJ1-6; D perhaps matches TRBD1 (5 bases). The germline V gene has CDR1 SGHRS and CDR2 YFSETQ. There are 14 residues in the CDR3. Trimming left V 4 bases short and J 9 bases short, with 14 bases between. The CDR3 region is CASSIETQGSPLHF. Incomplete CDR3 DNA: TGCGCCAGCAGCATAGAAACTCAGGGTTCACCC.

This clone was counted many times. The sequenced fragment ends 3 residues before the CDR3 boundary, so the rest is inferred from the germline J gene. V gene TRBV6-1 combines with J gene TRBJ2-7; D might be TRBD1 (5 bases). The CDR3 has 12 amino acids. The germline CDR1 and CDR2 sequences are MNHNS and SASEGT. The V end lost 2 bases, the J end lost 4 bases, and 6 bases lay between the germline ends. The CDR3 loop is CASSEKGYEQYF. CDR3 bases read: TGTGCCAGCAGTGAAAAGGGGTACGAG.

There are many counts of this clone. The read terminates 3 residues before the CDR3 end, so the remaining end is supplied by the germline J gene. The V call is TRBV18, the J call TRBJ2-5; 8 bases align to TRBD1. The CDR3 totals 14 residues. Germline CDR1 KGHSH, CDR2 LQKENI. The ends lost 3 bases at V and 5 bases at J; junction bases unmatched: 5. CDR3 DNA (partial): TGTGCCAGCTCACCCTCAGGGGGCAGTGAGACC. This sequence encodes CASSPSGGSET. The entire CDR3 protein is CASSPSGGSETQYF.

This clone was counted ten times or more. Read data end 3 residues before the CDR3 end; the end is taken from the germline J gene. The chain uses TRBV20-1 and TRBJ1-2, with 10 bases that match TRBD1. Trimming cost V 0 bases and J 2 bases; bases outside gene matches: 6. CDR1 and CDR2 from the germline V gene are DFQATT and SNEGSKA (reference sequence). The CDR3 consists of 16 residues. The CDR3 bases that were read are TGCAGTGCTAGAGAGTTGGACAGGGGGTTAAACTATGGC. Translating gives CSARELDRGLNYG. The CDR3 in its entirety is CSARELDRGLNYGYTF.

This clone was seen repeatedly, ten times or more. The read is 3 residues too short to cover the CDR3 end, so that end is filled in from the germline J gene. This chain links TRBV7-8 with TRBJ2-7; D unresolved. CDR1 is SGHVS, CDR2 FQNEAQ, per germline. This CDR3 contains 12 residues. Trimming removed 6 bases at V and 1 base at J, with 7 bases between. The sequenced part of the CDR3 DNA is TGTGCCAGCAGACAAGGGTCCTACGAG. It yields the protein CASRQGSYE. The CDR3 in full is CASRQGSYEQYF.

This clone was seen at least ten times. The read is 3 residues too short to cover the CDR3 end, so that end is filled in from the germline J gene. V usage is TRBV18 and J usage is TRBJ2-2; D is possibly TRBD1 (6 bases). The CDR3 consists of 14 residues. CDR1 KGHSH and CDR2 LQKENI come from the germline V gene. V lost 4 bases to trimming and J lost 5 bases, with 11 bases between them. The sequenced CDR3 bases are TGTGCCAGCTCACTCGGGACACCTACCGGGGAG. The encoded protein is CASSLGTPTGE. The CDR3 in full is CASSLGTPTGELFF.

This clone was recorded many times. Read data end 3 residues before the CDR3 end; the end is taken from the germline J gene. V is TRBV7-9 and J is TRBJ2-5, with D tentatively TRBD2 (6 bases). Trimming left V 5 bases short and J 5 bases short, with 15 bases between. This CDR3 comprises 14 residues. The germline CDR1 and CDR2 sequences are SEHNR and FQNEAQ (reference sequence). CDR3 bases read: TGTGCCAGCAGCCCTGGGACTGGGCGGGAGACC. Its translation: CASSPGTGRET. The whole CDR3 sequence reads CASSPGTGRETQYF.

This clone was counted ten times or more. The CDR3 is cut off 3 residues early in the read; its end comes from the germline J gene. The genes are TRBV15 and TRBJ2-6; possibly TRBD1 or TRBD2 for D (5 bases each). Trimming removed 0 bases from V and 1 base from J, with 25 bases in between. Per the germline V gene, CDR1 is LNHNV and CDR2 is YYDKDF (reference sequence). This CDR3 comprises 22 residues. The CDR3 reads CATSRDSTGYGFGISGANVLTF. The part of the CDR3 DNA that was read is TGTGCCACCAGCAGAGACTCCACAGGTTATGGTTTCGGGATATCTGGGGCCAACGTC.

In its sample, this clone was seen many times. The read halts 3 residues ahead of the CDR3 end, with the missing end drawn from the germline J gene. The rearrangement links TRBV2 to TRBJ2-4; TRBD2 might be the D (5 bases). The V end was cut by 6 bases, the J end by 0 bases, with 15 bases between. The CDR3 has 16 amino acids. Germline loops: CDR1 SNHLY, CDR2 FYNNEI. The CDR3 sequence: CASRRDSAVAKNIQYF. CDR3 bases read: TGTGCCAGCAGGAGGGATAGCGCTGTAGCCAAAAACATT.

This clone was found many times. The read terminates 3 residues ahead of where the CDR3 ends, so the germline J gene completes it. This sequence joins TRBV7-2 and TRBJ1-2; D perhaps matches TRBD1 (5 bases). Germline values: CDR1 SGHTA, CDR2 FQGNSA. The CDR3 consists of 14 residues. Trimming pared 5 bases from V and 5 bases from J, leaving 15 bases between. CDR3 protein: CASSAGQRWYGYTF. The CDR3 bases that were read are TGTGCCAGCAGCGCAGGGCAGAGATGGTATGGC.

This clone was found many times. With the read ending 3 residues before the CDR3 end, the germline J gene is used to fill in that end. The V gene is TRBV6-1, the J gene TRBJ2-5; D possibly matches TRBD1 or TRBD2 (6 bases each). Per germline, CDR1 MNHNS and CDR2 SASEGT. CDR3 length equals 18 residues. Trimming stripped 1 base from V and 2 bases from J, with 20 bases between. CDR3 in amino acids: CASSEGAMSGGGQETQYF. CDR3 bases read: TGTGCCAGCAGTGAAGGAGCCATGTCAGGAGGGGGACAAGAGACC.

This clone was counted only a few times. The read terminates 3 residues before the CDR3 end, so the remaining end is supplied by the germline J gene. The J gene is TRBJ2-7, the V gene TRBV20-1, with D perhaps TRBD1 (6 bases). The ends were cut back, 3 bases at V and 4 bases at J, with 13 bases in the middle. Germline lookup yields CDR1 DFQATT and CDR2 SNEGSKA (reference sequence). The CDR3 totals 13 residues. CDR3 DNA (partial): TGCAGTGCTAGTGAGAACAGGGCTTACGAG. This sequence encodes CSASENRAYE. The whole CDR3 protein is CSASENRAYEQYF.

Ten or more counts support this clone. CDR3 DNA (partial): TGTGCCAGCTCACCTGGCACAGCTCCCTACAATGAG. Protein sequence: CASSPGTAPYNE. The entire CDR3 reads CASSPGTAPYNEQFF. The V gene is TRBV18, the J gene TRBJ2-1; D is uncertain. The read ends 3 residues early relative to the CDR3; the germline J gene fills the gap. Germline lookup yields CDR1 KGHSH and CDR2 LQKENI. V was trimmed by 3 bases and J by 2 bases, leaving 11 bases between them. The CDR3 length is 15 residues.

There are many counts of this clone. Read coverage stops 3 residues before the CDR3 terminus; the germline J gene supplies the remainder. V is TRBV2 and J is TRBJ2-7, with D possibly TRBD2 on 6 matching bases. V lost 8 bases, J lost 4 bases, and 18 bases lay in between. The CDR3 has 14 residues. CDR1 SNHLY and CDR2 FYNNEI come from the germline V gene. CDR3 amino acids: CASCRTLGGYEQYF. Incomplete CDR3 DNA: TGTGCCAGCTGCCGGACCCTCGGGGGATACGAG.